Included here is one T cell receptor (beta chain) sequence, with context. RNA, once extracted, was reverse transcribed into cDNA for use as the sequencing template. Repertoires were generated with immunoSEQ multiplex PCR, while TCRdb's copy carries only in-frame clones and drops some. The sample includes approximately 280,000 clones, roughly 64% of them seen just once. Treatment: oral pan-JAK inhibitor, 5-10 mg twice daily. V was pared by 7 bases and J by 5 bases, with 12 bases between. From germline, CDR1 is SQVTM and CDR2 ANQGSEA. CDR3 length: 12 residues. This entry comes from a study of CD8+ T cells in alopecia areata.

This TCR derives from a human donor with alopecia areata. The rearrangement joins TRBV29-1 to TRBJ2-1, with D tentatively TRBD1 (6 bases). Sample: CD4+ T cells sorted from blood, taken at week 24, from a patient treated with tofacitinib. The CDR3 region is CSGYRTDNEQFF. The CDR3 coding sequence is TGCAGCGGCTATCGGACAGACAATGAGCAGTTCTTC.